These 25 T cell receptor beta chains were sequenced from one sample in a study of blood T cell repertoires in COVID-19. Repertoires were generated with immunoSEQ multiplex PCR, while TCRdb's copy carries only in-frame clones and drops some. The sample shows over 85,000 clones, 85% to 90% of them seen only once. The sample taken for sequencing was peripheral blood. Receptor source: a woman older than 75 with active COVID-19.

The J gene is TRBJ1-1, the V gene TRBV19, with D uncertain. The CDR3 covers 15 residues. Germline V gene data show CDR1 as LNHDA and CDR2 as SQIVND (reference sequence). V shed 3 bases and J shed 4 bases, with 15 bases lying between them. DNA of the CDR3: TGTGCCAGTAGTATGGTGGGTCCGGAGGCCACTGAAGCTTTCTTT. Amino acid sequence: CASSMVGPEATEAFF.

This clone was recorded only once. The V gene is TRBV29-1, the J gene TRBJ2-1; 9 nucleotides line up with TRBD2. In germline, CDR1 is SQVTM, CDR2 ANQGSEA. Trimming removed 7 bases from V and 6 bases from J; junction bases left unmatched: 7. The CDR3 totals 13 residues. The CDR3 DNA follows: TGCAGCGCCTTTAGCGGGAGAGGCAATGAGCAGTTCTTC. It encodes CSAFSGRGNEQFF.

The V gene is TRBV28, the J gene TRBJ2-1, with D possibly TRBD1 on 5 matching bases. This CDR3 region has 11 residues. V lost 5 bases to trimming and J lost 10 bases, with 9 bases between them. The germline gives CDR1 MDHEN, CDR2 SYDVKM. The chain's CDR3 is CASSPRTEQFF. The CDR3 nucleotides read TGTGCCAGCAGTCCGCGGACAGAGCAGTTCTTC.

The CDR3 nucleotides are TGTGCCAGCAGCTTAGGACTAGCGGATTACAATGAGCAGTTCTTC. Amino acid sequence: CASSLGLADYNEQFF. The chain employs TRBV28 and TRBJ2-1; 10 positions agree with TRBD2. V lost 6 bases and J lost 4; bases outside the gene matches: 6. Per germline, CDR1 MDHEN and CDR2 SYDVKM. This CDR3 has 15 residues. The whole variable domain, filled in from reference TRBV28 and TRBJ2-1, reads DVKVTQSSRYLVKRTGEKVFLECVQDMDHENMFWYRQDPGLGLRLIYFSYDVKMKEKGDIPEGYSVSREKKERFSLILESASTNQTSMYLCASSLGLADYNEQFFGPGTRLTVL.

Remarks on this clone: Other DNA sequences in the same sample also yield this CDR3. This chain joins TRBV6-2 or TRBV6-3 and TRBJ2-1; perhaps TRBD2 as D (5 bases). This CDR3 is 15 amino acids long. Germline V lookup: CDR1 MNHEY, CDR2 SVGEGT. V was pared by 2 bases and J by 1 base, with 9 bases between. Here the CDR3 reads CASSYTRSSYNEQFF. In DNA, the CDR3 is TGTGCCAGCAGTTACACTAGGAGTTCCTACAATGAGCAGTTCTTC.

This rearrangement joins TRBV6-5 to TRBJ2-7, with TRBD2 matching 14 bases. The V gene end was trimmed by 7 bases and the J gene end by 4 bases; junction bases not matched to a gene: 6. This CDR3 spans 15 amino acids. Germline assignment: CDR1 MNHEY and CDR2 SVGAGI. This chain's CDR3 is CASNGLAGGIYEQYF. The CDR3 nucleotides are TGTGCCAGCAACGGACTAGCGGGAGGCATATACGAGCAGTACTTC.

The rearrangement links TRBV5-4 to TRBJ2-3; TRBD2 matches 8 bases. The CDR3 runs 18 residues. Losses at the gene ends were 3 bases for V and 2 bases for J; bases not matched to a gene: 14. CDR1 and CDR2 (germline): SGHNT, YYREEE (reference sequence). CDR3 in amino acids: CASSSPTGDGRATDTQYF. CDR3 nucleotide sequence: TGTGCCAGCAGCTCACCGACGGGAGACGGGAGGGCCACAGATACGCAGTATTTT.

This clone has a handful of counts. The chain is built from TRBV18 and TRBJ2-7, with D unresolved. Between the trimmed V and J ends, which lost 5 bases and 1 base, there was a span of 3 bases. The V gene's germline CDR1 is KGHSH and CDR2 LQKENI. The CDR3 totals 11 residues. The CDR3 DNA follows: TGTGCCAGCTCAGAGTCCTACGAGCAGTACTTC. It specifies CASSESYEQYF.

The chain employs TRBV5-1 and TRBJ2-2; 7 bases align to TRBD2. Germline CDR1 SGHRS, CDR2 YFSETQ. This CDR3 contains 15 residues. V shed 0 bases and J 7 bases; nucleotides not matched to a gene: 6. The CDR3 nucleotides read TGCGCCAGCAGCTTGGGGACTAGTTCGTTCGGGGAGCTGTTTTTT. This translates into CASSLGTSSFGELFF.

The CDR3 loop is CASSLMAPGGELFF. The CDR3 coding sequence is TGTGCCAGCAGCTTAATGGCCCCGGGAGGGGAGCTGTTTTTT. The gene calls are TRBV7-3 and TRBJ2-2, with a tentative D call TRBD2 (5 bases). The CDR3 contains 14 residues. Deletions cut 1 base from V and 8 bases from J, with 11 bases between. Per the germline V gene, CDR1 is SGHTA and CDR2 is FQGTGA.

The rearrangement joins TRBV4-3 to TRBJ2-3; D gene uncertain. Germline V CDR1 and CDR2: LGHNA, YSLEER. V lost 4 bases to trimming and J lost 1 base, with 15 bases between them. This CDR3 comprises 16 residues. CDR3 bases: TGCGCCAGCAGCCTCCGAGTCACCCTTGGCACAGATACGCAGTATTTT. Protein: CASSLRVTLGTDTQYF.

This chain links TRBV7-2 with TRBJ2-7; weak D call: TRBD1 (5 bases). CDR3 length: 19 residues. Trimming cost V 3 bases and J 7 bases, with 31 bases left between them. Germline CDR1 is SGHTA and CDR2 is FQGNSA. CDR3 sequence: CASSFRDRRFSRGNTEQYF. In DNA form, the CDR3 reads TGTGCCAGCAGCTTTCGTGACAGAAGATTTTCTAGGGGAAACACGGAGCAGTACTTC.

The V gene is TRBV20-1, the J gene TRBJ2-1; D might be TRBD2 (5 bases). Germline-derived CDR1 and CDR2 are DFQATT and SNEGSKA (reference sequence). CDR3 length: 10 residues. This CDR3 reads CTLRDNEQFF. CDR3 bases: TGCACCCTGAGGGACAATGAGCAGTTCTTC.

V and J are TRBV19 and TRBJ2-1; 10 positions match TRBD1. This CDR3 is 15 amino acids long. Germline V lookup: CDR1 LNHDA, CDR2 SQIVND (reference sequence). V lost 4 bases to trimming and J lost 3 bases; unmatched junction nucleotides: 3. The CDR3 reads CASSNDRGHYNEQFF. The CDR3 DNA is TGTGCCAGTAGTAACGACAGGGGGCACTACAATGAGCAGTTCTTC.

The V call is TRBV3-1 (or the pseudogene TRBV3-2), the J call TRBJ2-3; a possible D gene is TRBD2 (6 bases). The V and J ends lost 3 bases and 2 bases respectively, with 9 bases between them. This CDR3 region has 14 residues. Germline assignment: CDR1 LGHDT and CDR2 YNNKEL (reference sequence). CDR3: CASSQLRDTDTQYF. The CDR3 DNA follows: TGTGCCAGCAGCCAGTTGCGGGACACAGATACGCAGTATTTT.

CDR3: CATSRVEGAGETQYF. In DNA, the CDR3 is TGTGCCACCAGCAGAGTTGAGGGCGCAGGAGAGACCCAGTACTTC. The chain joins TRBV15 to TRBJ2-5, with D possibly matching TRBD2 (5 bases). The V end was cut by 1 base, the J end by 4 bases, with 13 bases between. There are 15 residues in the CDR3. Germline V lookup: CDR1 LNHNV, CDR2 YYDKDF (reference sequence).

The CDR3 region has the DNA TGTGCCAGCAGTTTAACCAGGGGGCGGGCCGGGGAGCTGTTTTTT. This encodes CASSLTRGRAGELFF. The genes are TRBV28 and TRBJ2-2; the match to TRBD1 covers 8 bases. This CDR3 has 15 residues. Germline CDR1 is MDHEN and CDR2 is SYDVKM. Trimming removed 2 bases from V and 6 bases from J; junction bases left unmatched: 5.

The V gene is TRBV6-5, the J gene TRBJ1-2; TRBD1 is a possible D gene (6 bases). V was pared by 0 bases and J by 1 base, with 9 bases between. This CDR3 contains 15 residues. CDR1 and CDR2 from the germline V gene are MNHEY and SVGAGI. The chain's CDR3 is CASSYSGGLNYGYTF. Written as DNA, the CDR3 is TGTGCCAGCAGTTACTCAGGGGGTCTTAACTATGGCTACACCTTC.

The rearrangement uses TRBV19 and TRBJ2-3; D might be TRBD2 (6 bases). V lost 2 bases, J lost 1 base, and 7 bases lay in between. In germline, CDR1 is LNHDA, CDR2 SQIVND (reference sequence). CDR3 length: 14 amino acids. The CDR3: CASSIRERTDTQYF. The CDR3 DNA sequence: TGTGCCAGTAGTATACGGGAGCGCACAGATACGCAGTATTTT.

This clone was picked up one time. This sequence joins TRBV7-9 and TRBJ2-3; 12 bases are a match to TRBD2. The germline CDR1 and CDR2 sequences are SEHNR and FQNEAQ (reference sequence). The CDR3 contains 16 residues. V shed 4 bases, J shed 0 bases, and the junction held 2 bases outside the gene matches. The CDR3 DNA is TGTGCCAGCAGCTCAGGACTAGCGGGAAGCACAGATACGCAGTATTTT. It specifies CASSSGLAGSTDTQYF.

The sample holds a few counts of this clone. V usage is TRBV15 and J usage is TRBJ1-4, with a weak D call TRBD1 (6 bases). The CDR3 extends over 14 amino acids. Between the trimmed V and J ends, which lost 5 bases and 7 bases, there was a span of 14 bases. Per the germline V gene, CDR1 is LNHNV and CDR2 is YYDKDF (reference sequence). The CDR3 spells CATSETGTREKLFF. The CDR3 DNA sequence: TGTGCCACCAGCGAAACCGGGACACGTGAAAAACTGTTTTTT.

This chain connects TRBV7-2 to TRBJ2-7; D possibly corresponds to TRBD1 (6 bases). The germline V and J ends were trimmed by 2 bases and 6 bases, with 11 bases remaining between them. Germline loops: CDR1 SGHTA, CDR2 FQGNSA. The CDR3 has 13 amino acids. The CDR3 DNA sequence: TGTGCCAGCAGCTTAAAACAGGGTGGCGAGCAGTACTTC. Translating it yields CASSLKQGGEQYF. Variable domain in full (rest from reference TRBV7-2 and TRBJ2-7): GAGVSQSPSNKVTEKGKDVELRCDPISGHTALYWYRQSLGQGLEFLIYFQGNSAPDKSGLPSDRFSAERTGGSVSTLTIQRTQQEDSAVYLCASSLKQGGEQYFGPGTRLTVT.

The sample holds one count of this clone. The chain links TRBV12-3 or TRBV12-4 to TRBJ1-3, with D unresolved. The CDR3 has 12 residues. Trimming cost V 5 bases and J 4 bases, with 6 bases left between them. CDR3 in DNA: TGTGCCAGCAGTCCGCAGGGAAACACCATATATTTT. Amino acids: CASSPQGNTIYF.

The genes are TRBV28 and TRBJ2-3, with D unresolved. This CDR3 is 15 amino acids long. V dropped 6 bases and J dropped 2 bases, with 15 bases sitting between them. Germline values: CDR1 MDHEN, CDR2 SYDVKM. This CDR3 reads CASRSGGGNTDTQYF. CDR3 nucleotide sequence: TGTGCCAGCAGGTCTGGCGGCGGTAACACAGATACGCAGTATTTT.

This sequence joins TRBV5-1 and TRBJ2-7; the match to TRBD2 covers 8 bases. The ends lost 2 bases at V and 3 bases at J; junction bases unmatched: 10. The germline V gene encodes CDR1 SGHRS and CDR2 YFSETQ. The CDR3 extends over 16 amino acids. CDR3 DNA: TGCGCCAGCAGCTTCTCTCGGCTAGCGGGCGGCTACGAGCAGTACTTC. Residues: CASSFSRLAGGYEQYF.